Described below is a single T cell receptor (beta chain) sequence and its context. The antigen this receptor binds is unknown. No much larger clone is present one base from it, and per-base qualities are unavailable. These data belong to a study of CD4+ T cells in melanoma (dated 2022 in TCRdb). Some background on the complete study: Neoantigen-specific CD4+ T cells in human melanoma were investigated in the study. General conclusions and limits of the study: Neoantigen-specific CD4+ T cells in melanoma were reported to have a range of differentiation states. The report described a correlation between neoantigen-specific CD4+ T cells and the function of CD8+ T cells, macrophages and B cells.

Its CDR3 holds 11 amino acids, cysteine through phenylalanine. Left in the record is the CDR3 DNA by itself, 33 bases read in frame from the first base. CDR1 and CDR2, per the germline V gene (reference sequence), are DFQATT and SNEGSKA. V drops 6 bases and J drops 0 bases, leaving 3 bases in between. Preparation of the library involved the immunoSEQ multiplex PCR assay. TCRdb stores this immuneACCESS table with in-frame sequences only. Part of the clones is absent; in the studies checked, under half of the shortfall reflects unresolved V genes, and no reason is known for the rest. The sample table holds about 140,000 clones, of which 80% to 95% were seen once. The ten largest account for approximately 1.5% of the sample. Patients with melanoma were used as donors.

The sequence joins TRBV20-1 to TRBJ1-5; too little of a D gene remains to name it. This clonotype originated in a human donor with melanoma. The sequenced DNA is TGCAGTGCAAATAGCAATCAGCCCCAGCATTTT. Translation gives CSANSNQPQHF.